The 13 T cell receptor beta chains given below trace back to one sample, sequenced in a study of cytomegalovirus exposure and HLA in healthy donors. Amplification used 60 Vbeta primers and 13 Jbeta primers. Sequencing used immunoSEQ multiplex PCR; TCRdb keeps in-frame clones, though not all of them. This table has around 78,000 clones, 60% to 70% appearing once. The sample consisted of PBMCs. These receptors were obtained from a man between 25 and 39 years old in good health and CMV-seropositive.

The rearrangement joins TRBV4-2 to TRBJ2-7; D is perhaps TRBD1 (6 bases). Germline loops: CDR1 LGHNA, CDR2 YNFKEQ. There are 17 residues in the CDR3. Trimming took 0 bases from V and 4 from J, leaving 19 bases between them. In nucleotides, the CDR3 is TGTGCCAGCAGCCAAGACGTTGTAGGCCAGGGGTTTTACGAGCAGTACTTC. Protein: CASSQDVVGQGFYEQYF.

Only a few counts were recorded for this clone. The chain has TRBV11-3 and TRBJ2-7; D gene unclear. The germline CDR1 and CDR2 sequences are SGHNT and YENEEA. V lost 5 bases, J lost 4 bases, and 6 bases lay in between. The CDR3 consists of 11 residues. The CDR3 spells CASSREYEQYF. As DNA, the CDR3 is TGTGCCAGCAGCCGTGAGTACGAGCAGTACTTC.

The chain uses TRBV10-3 and TRBJ2-1; 13 bases align to TRBD2. The junction had 10 bases not matched to a gene; V was cut back by 3 bases and J by 5 bases. The CDR3 totals 18 residues. Germline loops: CDR1 ENHRY, CDR2 SYGVKD. In nucleotides, the CDR3 is TGTGCCATCAGTGACGGAGGACTAGCGGGAGTGAGGAACAATGAGCAGTTCTTC. Translated, it gives CAISDGGLAGVRNNEQFF.

V gene TRBV4-1 combines with J gene TRBJ2-3; TRBD2 matches at 9 bases. With 2 bases clipped from V and 3 bases from J, the junction kept 12 bases outside the gene matches. This CDR3 contains 18 residues. Germline V gene lookup returns CDR1 MGHRA and CDR2 YSYEKL. CDR3 nucleotide sequence: TGCGCCAGCAGCCAAAGCGCCCTAAGCGGGGGGAGTACAGATACGCAGTATTTT. Translated, it gives CASSQSALSGGSTDTQYF.

The chain combines TRBV16 with TRBJ2-2; 11 positions match TRBD1. CDR1 and CDR2 (germline): KGHSY, FQNENV. J gave up 4 bases and V 0 bases, and 7 bases lay outside the gene matches. This CDR3 contains 18 residues. For the CDR3, the DNA is TGTGCCAGCAGCCAATCATATACCGGGACAGGGGGCACCGGGGAGCTGTTTTTT. Translated: CASSQSYTGTGGTGELFF.

The CDR3 loop is CASRDRVGDQPQHF. The CDR3 DNA reads as TGTGCCAGCAGAGACAGGGTGGGGGATCAGCCCCAGCATTTT. V usage is TRBV28 and J usage is TRBJ1-5; TRBD1 agrees at 7 bases. Germline CDR1 reads MDHEN; CDR2 reads SYDVKM. The CDR3 runs 14 residues. V was pared by 6 bases and J by 5 bases, with 7 bases of the junction left unmatched.

This sequence joins TRBV19 and TRBJ1-1, with a weak D call TRBD1 (5 bases). Germline V gene sequence: CDR1 LNHDA, CDR2 SQIVND (reference sequence). This CDR3 has 14 residues. V gave up 10 bases and J gave up 0 bases, with 15 bases separating them. The CDR3 region is CATKKGVMNTEAFF. CDR3 DNA sequence: TGTGCCACAAAAAAAGGGGTCATGAACACTGAAGCTTTCTTT. The full variable domain, rest sourced from reference TRBV19 and TRBJ1-1, is DGGITQSPKYLFRKEGQNVTLSCEQNLNHDAMYWYRQDPGQGLRLIYYSQIVNDFQKGDIAEGYSVSREKKESFPLTVTSAQKNPTAFYLCATKKGVMNTEAFFGQGTRLTVV.

J is TRBJ2-7 and V is TRBV9; D not certain. The CDR3 runs 16 residues. Germline CDR1 reads SGDLS; CDR2 reads YYNGEE. V was clipped by 0 bases and J by 0 bases, with 13 bases between them. In DNA form, the CDR3 reads TGTGCCAGCAGCGTAGAAGATGCGGCTAGCTCCTACGAGCAGTACTTC. The encoded protein is CASSVEDAASSYEQYF.

Of note for this clone: At one end the junction does not follow the germline gene, possibly because of a read error. Other DNA sequences in the sample encode the same CDR3. The V call is TRBV28, the J call TRBJ1-5, with D tentatively TRBD1 (5 bases). The CDR3 runs to 15 residues. CDR1 is MDHEN, CDR2 SYDVKM, per germline. CDR3 sequence (DNA): TGTGCTAGCAGTTCAGGGACTGGGAGCAATCAGCCCCAGCATTTT. This codes for CASSSGTGSNQPQHF.

The chain is built from TRBV14 and TRBJ2-3; D call uncertain. The CDR3 sequence is 14 residues long. V shed 5 bases and J shed 1 base, with 10 bases lying between them. CDR1 is SGHDN, CDR2 FVKESK, per germline. CDR3 sequence reads: CASSYVPGTDTQYF. CDR3 DNA sequence: TGTGCCAGCAGCTACGTCCCGGGCACAGATACGCAGTATTTT.

V usage is TRBV29-1 and J usage is TRBJ2-2; 12 bases map to TRBD2. Germline-derived CDR1 and CDR2 are SQVTM and ANQGSEA. The CDR3 has 16 amino acids. Trimming took 4 bases from V and 2 from J; bases not matched to a gene: 5. The CDR3 region has the DNA TGCAGCGTTGGTCCAGGACTAGCGGGAAACACCGGGGAGCTGTTTTTT. Translation gives CSVGPGLAGNTGELFF.

The table lists this clone with a few counts. The chain joins TRBV11-3 to TRBJ2-1; tentatively, D is TRBD2 (5 bases). Between the trimmed V and J ends, which lost 1 base and 6 bases, there was a span of 10 bases. This CDR3 is built from 14 residues. Germline values: CDR1 SGHNT, CDR2 YENEEA. The DNA of the CDR3 is TGTGCCAGCAGCTTAGGGGAGTTGGGCAATGAGCAGTTCTTC. It codes for CASSLGELGNEQFF.

The chain's CDR3 is CASSGTGGYNEQFF. CDR3 DNA sequence: TGTGCCAGCAGCGGGACAGGGGGCTACAATGAGCAGTTCTTC. The V and J genes are TRBV28 and TRBJ2-1, with 11 bases identical to TRBD1. Per the germline V gene, CDR1 is MDHEN and CDR2 is SYDVKM. This CDR3 is built from 14 residues. Losses at the gene ends were 6 bases for V and 3 bases for J; bases not matched to a gene: 1.